The table lists the clone carrying this TCR beta chain with a few counts. What it recognizes is unknown. Unrecorded immune exposure was likely among donors, who were nominally healthy when sampled. Germline trimming cut 4 bases from V and 5 bases from J; bases unmatched to any gene: 15. Germline CDR1 reads MDHEN; CDR2 reads SYDVKM. This CDR3 comprises 17 residues. The sample comes from a study of cytomegalovirus exposure and HLA in healthy donors. Regarding the study as a whole: Association with HLA alleles at 0.05 false discovery rate was found for roughly 17,000 TCR beta sequences in a later analysis. Rare sequences made up most TCRs, while some public TCRs were found in many donors.

13 Jbeta primers and 60 Vbeta primers were used for the PCR. Only in-frame clones appear in the TCRdb table, and some are missing; sequencing was by immunoSEQ multiplex PCR. The table has 100,000 to 150,000 clones, less than 85% seen once. Sequencing was done on a sample of PBMCs. J is TRBJ2-3 and V is TRBV28, with 7 bases fitting TRBD2. This clonotype was sampled from a man aged 40-49 years in good health and CMV-seronegative. CDR3 protein: CASSSIRSGAQGDTQYF. The DNA for the CDR3 is TGTGCCAGCAGTTCTATTAGGAGCGGGGCGCAAGGAGATACGCAGTATTTT.